Listed below are T cell receptor beta chains from one sample, sequenced in a study of blood T cell repertoires in COVID-19. Produced via immunoSEQ multiplex PCR; TCRdb's table is partial and in-frame only. Here the sample spans around 400,000 clones, about 89% being singletons. The sample comprised peripheral blood. The receptors derive from a woman aged 55-69 years with COVID-19, enrolled during active disease. CDR3s leave out the opening cysteine and the closing phenylalanine or tryptophan. Each record gives: clone size, CDR3 length, J gene, V gene, CDR3 protein. The size of a clone is reported for some rows only, either as once, few or many, or as a class for expanded clones.

NA 15 TRBJ2-6 TRBV19 ASSHRTSLSGANVLT
NA 12 TRBJ1-1 TRBV6-1 ASSEGFGGLGAF
NA 15 TRBJ2-7 TRBV2 ASSTQGTGWGLYEQY
many 11 TRBJ1-1 TRBV10-1 ASSARVSTEAF
NA 11 TRBJ1-1 TRBV20-1 SASRGRGTEAF
NA 13 TRBJ2-7 TRBV7-2 ASSLEGRRSYEQY
NA 16 TRBJ2-2 TRBV24-1 ATSDPWDGGVNTGELF
NA 14 TRBJ2-1 TRBV3-1/TRBV3-2 ASSLPFRGGAGEQF
NA 12 TRBJ1-1 TRBV15 ATSRDKGVYEAF
once 12 TRBJ1-5 TRBV5-5 ASSVGTPNQPQH
NA 12 TRBJ2-2 TRBV6-4 ASSLDTNTGELF
once 13 TRBJ1-2 TRBV6-5 ASRSPRQVNYGYT
NA 13 TRBJ2-5 TRBV5-8 ASSPGQLEIETQY
NA 14 TRBJ2-7 TRBV7-2 ASSASTSGGYYEQY
NA 14 TRBJ2-1 TRBV27 ASSLQLGRGDNEQF
NA 14 TRBJ2-1 TRBV4-1 ASSPLTGGAYNEQF
NA 12 TRBJ1-1 TRBV5-1 ASSLVPGNTEAF
NA 13 TRBJ2-5 TRBV12-5 ASGSRTRAVETQY
NA 12 TRBJ1-1 TRBV5-6 ASSFLRQEREAF
NA 12 TRBJ2-5 TRBV2 ASKDRGSQETQY
NA 14 TRBJ2-2 TRBV6-5 ASSYMAGHLTGELF
NA 12 TRBJ1-3 TRBV29-1 SVAMTGSGNTIY
NA 8 TRBJ2-5 TRBV20-1 SVYQETQY
once 9 TRBJ2-7 TRBV28 ASSLTYEQY
NA 10 TRBJ2-7 TRBV5-1 ASSSSSYEQY
NA 11 TRBJ2-5 TRBV7-2 ASSSYLQETQY
NA 10 TRBJ2-5 TRBV9 ASSVAEETQY
NA 9 TRBJ1-4 TRBV12-3/TRBV12-4 ASSRNERRF